The clone carrying this TCR beta chain was observed a handful of times. Antigen unknown. The data derive from a study of a mutant IDH1 vaccine in newly diagnosed glioma. About the research overall: Sex among treated patients split about 60% male, around 40% female; mean age was approximately 41 years. Pretreatment consisted of radiotherapy, temozolomide, or both, with most receiving both. Study-level findings and limits: Top-clonotype changes in peripheral T cells seemed unrelated to pseudoprogression. Induction of immune responses by the vaccine occurred in about 93% of patients.

Only in-frame clones appear in the TCRdb table, and some are missing; sequencing was by immunoSEQ multiplex PCR. The sample shows 92,000 or so clones, around 80% of them seen only once. Trimming removed 0 bases at V and 6 bases at J, with 13 bases between. Per the germline V gene, CDR1 is SGHRS and CDR2 is YFSETQ. The CDR3 is 15 amino acids. The time point here: baseline, week 1 (first vaccination visit). Treatment defined: pre-vaccination baseline after standard-of-care therapy. The rearrangement joins TRBV5-1 to TRBJ2-1; a possible D gene is TRBD2 (6 bases). The clonotype was recovered from a middle-aged man with glioma. Some clones in this sample may be carry-over from other donors' samples. This sample comprised PBMCs, obtained from a glioma patient treated with radiotherapy, temozolomide or both. The DNA of the CDR3 is TGCGCCAGCAGCTTGGATGGGGGAGCGGGCAATGAGCAGTTCTTC. This sequence encodes CASSLDGGAGNEQFF.